Following are 12 T cell receptor beta chains from one sample sequenced in a study of T cells after yellow fever vaccination. TCRdb re-called the 5' RACE reads with MiXCR, one entry per CDR3 protein. Of approximately 510,000 distinct CDR3 sequences in the sample, 20% to 25% are singletons; the top ten hold less than 20%. Sample: PBMCs, taken approximately 20 days after the first yellow fever vaccination. These receptor sequences come from a man aged 18 to 30 who received the YFV17D yellow fever vaccine.

This clonotype was seen more than once but under ten times. The chain has TRBV29-1 and TRBJ2-5, with TRBD1 matching 10 bases. The CDR3 has 14 residues. V trimming: 7 bases; J trimming: 2 bases; junction bases outside the gene matches: 7. CDR1 is SQVTM and CDR2 is ANQGSEA in the germline V gene. CDR3 in amino acids: CSARGTGEQETQYF. Written as DNA, the CDR3 is TGCAGCGCCCGCGGGACAGGGGAACAAGAGACCCAGTACTTC.

The gene calls are TRBV6-1 and TRBJ1-5; tentative D call: TRBD1 (6 bases). The CDR3 extends over 16 amino acids. Germline CDR1 reads MNHNS; CDR2 reads SASEGT. V lost 5 bases, J lost 3 bases, and 17 bases lay in between. DNA of the CDR3: TGTGCCAGCAGTCCCCGGGGACAACCTTCCAATCAGCCCCAGCATTTT. This gives the protein CASSPRGQPSNQPQHF.

The rearrangement links TRBV25-1 to TRBJ2-5; D remains ambiguous. Germline CDR1 reads MGHDK; CDR2 reads SYGVNS. V lost 2 bases, J lost 5 bases, and 9 bases lay in between. This CDR3 region has 13 residues. DNA of the CDR3: TGTGCCAGCAGTGAAATGGGAATCGAGACCCAGTACTTC. This encodes CASSEMGIETQYF.

The genes are TRBV7-9 and TRBJ1-1; D gene unclear. Germline V gene lookup returns CDR1 SEHNR and CDR2 FQNEAQ (reference sequence). With 5 bases removed from V and 0 bases from J, the gap between germline ends came to 10 bases. CDR3 size: 14 residues. The CDR3 DNA follows: TGTGCCAGCAGCGCACAGAGTATGAACACTGAAGCTTTCTTT. This translates into CASSAQSMNTEAFF.

This clonotype was observed a handful of times. This rearrangement joins TRBV3-1 to TRBJ2-2; 12 bases are shared with TRBD1. The V gene end was trimmed by 0 bases and the J gene end by 0 bases; junction bases not matched to a gene: 14. The germline V gene encodes CDR1 LGHDT and CDR2 YNNKEL (reference sequence). The CDR3 runs 22 residues. The CDR3 DNA follows: TGTGCCAGCAGCCAAGATACTCTCGGGGGACAGGGGGCTCCAGCGAACACCGGGGAGCTGTTTTTT. Translated, it gives CASSQDTLGGQGAPANTGELFF.

The table lists this clonotype with a few counts. CDR3 in amino acids: CASSETAFSEQFF. The CDR3 nucleotides are TGTGCCAGCAGTGAAACGGCCTTTAGTGAGCAGTTCTTC. The chain carries TRBV25-1 and TRBJ2-1; unclear D gene. CDR3 length: 13 residues. The germline gives CDR1 MGHDK, CDR2 SYGVNS. The germline V and J ends were trimmed by 2 bases and 9 bases, with 11 bases remaining between them.

This chain joins TRBV5-4 and TRBJ1-4; 8 nucleotides align to TRBD1. The CDR3 has 15 residues. V shed 4 bases, J shed 8 bases, and the junction held 10 bases outside the gene matches. Germline-derived CDR1 and CDR2 are SGHNT and YYREEE (reference sequence). The DNA for the CDR3 is TGTGCCAGCAGCGTACAGGGGGGCAGCGGAGAAAAACTGTTTTTT. This codes for CASSVQGGSGEKLFF.

This clonotype was observed a handful of times. This chain links TRBV7-2 with TRBJ1-1; D is unresolved. From germline, CDR1 is SGHTA and CDR2 FQGNSA. CDR3 length equals 13 residues. Trimming shortened V by 3 bases and J by 3 bases, and 8 bases separated the two germline ends. The CDR3 DNA follows: TGTGCCAGCAGCTTTCAGTCGGACACTGAAGCTTTCTTT. Amino acid sequence: CASSFQSDTEAFF. The full variable domain, completed using reference TRBV7-2 and TRBJ1-1, is GAGVSQSPSNKVTEKGKDVELRCDPISGHTALYWYRQSLGQGLEFLIYFQGNSAPDKSGLPSDRFSAERTGGSVSTLTIQRTQQEDSAVYLCASSFQSDTEAFFGQGTRLTVV.

This clonotype showed up just a few times. The J gene is TRBJ2-6, the V gene TRBV11-2; D is unclear. The germline V gene encodes CDR1 SGHAT and CDR2 FQNNGV. Trimming took off 1 base at V and 0 bases at J, with 4 bases between the two ends. The length of the CDR3 is 15 residues. The CDR3 nucleotides read TGTGCCAGCAGCTTAGCCAACTCTGGGGCCAACGTCCTGACTTTC. This translates into CASSLANSGANVLTF.

The rearrangement links TRBV6-5 to TRBJ1-1, with a possible D match to TRBD1 (5 bases). The CDR3 is 12 residues long. V was shortened by 7 bases and J by 5 bases, with 11 bases between the two germline ends. The germline CDR1 and CDR2 sequences are MNHEY and SVGAGI. The DNA for the CDR3 is TGTGCCAGCACCCCGGGGGGTACTGAAGCTTTCTTT. Translation gives CASTPGGTEAFF.

The chain employs TRBV11-2 and TRBJ2-7, with D possibly matching TRBD2 (7 bases). This CDR3 is built from 16 residues. Germline assignment: CDR1 SGHAT and CDR2 FQNNGV. The V gene lost 5 bases and the J gene lost 1 base, with 18 bases spanning the gap. Here the CDR3 reads CASSDAWGGQSYEQYF. The CDR3 region has the DNA TGTGCCAGCAGCGATGCGTGGGGGGGCCAATCCTACGAGCAGTACTTC.

This clonotype was observed a handful of times. The rearrangement joins TRBV5-6 to TRBJ2-5; D gene ambiguous. The CDR3 sequence is 13 residues long. V lost 4 bases to trimming and J lost 2 bases, with 9 bases between them. Germline V gene data show CDR1 as SGHDT and CDR2 as YYEEEE. CDR3 amino acids: CASSPTLQETQYF. The CDR3 DNA reads as TGTGCCAGCAGCCCAACCCTACAAGAGACCCAGTACTTC.